Below, 8 T cell receptor beta chains from the same sample are listed, as sequenced in a study of CD8+ T cells in alopecia areata. As the sequencing template, cDNA was produced by extracting RNA and reverse transcribing it. Profiled with immunoSEQ multiplex PCR; TCRdb holds only in-frame clones, not every one. The sample yields approximately 98,000 clones, 55% to 70% seen once. The material sequenced was NKG2D-low CD8+ T cells sorted from blood. The receptors stem from a human donor with alopecia areata.

The chain uses TRBV29-1 and TRBJ1-1, with D possibly matching TRBD1 (6 bases). There are 11 residues in the CDR3. Trimming removed 6 bases from V and 6 bases from J, with 11 bases in between. Germline CDR1 reads SQVTM; CDR2 reads ANQGSEA. The CDR3 bases are TGCAGCGTGCAAGACAGGCCTGAAGCTTTCTTT. The encoded protein is CSVQDRPEAFF. Together with reference TRBV29-1 and TRBJ1-1, the CDR3 gives the full variable domain: SAVISQKPSRDICQRGTSLTIQCQVDSQVTMMFWYRQQPGQSLTLIATANQGSEATYESGFVIDKFPISRPNLTFSTLTVSNMSPEDSSIYLCSVQDRPEAFFGQGTRLTVV.

This clone appeared many times. This rearrangement joins TRBV29-1 to TRBJ2-2; 11 bases align to TRBD1. V shed 4 bases and J 6 bases; nucleotides not matched to a gene: 4. The length of the CDR3 is 14 residues. Germline loops: CDR1 SQVTM, CDR2 ANQGSEA. The CDR3 DNA follows: TGCAGCGTTGGCAGGGGACAGGGGGCCGGGGAGCTGTTTTTT. This sequence encodes CSVGRGQGAGELFF.

The CDR3 nucleotides are TGTGCCAGCAGCTCGCCCAATACAGGGGGCTCCTACAATGAGCAGTTCTTC. It translates to CASSSPNTGGSYNEQFF. The chain employs TRBV27 and TRBJ2-1; 8 nucleotides line up with TRBD1. V was pared by 6 bases and J by 0 bases, with 10 bases of the junction left unmatched. CDR1 is MNHEY, CDR2 SMNVEV, per germline (reference sequence). This CDR3 contains 17 residues.

The V and J genes are TRBV25-1 and TRBJ1-1; tentative D call: TRBD1 (6 bases). From germline, CDR1 is MGHDK and CDR2 SYGVNS. The germline V and J ends were trimmed by 0 bases and 5 bases, with 13 bases remaining between them. The CDR3 loop spans 15 amino acids. In DNA form, the CDR3 reads TGTGCCAGCAGTGAATATTGGGGGGCGGATACTGAAGCTTTCTTT. Its translation: CASSEYWGADTEAFF.

The CDR3 region has the DNA TGTGCCAGCACCCCGGCGGGGATTAGCGGGAGTACCGGGGAGCTGTTTTTT. Protein sequence: CASTPAGISGSTGELFF. The rearrangement joins TRBV5-6 to TRBJ2-2; 9 bases agree with TRBD2. The CDR3 runs 17 residues. Germline-derived CDR1 and CDR2 are SGHDT and YYEEEE. The junction had 14 bases not matched to a gene; V was cut back by 6 bases and J by 5 bases.

The rearrangement links TRBV29-1 to TRBJ1-2; D is unclear. The CDR3 length is 11 residues. V lost 6 bases and J lost 3, with 8 bases in between. The germline CDR1 and CDR2 sequences are SQVTM and ANQGSEA. The CDR3 here is CSVRADYGYTF. The DNA of the CDR3 is TGCAGCGTGAGGGCGGACTATGGCTACACCTTC.

Only a few counts were recorded for this clone. The chain links TRBV7-9 to TRBJ2-1, with unresolved D. The CDR3 has 11 amino acids. Deletions cut 1 base from V and 9 bases from J, with 4 bases between. The V gene's germline CDR1 is SEHNR and CDR2 FQNEAQ (reference sequence). CDR3 region: CASSLDAEQFF. The CDR3 DNA sequence: TGTGCCAGCAGCTTAGACGCTGAGCAGTTCTTC.

This clone was observed a handful of times. The rearrangement joins TRBV11-2 to TRBJ2-5; D might be TRBD1 (5 bases). Germline values: CDR1 SGHAT, CDR2 FQNNGV. The CDR3 contains 14 residues. V dropped 3 bases and J dropped 4 bases, with 12 bases sitting between them. CDR3 sequence reads: CASSFQGWGETQYF. In DNA form, the CDR3 reads TGTGCCAGCAGCTTCCAGGGTTGGGGAGAGACCCAGTACTTC.